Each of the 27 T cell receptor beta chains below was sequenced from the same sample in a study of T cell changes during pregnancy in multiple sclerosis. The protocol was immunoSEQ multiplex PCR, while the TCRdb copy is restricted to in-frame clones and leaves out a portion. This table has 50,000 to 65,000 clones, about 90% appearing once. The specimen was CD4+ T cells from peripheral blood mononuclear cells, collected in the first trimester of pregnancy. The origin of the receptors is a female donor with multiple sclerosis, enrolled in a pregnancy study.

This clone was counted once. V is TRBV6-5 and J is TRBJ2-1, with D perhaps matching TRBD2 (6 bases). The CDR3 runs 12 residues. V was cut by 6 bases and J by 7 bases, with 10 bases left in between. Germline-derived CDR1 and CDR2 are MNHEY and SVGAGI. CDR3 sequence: CASSPGVNEQFF. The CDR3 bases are TGTGCCAGCAGCCCGGGGGTTAATGAGCAGTTCTTC.

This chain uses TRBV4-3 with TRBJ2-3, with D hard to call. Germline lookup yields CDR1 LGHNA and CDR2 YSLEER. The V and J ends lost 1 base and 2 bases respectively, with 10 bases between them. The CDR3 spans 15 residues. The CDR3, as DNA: TGCGCCAGCAGCCAAGGGGTGGGCTTCACAGATACGCAGTATTTT. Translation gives CASSQGVGFTDTQYF.

CDR3 region: CAISRVGTSGTDTQYF. The CDR3 DNA reads as TGTGCCATCTCGCGGGTTGGGACTAGCGGCACAGATACGCAGTATTTT. This chain joins TRBV10-3 and TRBJ2-3, with 10 bases fitting TRBD2. The CDR3 is 16 residues long. V shed 8 bases, J shed 1 base, and the junction held 9 bases outside the gene matches. Germline values: CDR1 ENHRY, CDR2 SYGVKD.

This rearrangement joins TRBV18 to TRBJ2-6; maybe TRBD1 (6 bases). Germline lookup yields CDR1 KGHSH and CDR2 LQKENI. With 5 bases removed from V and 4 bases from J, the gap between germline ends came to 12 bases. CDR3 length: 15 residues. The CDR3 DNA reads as TGTGCCAGCTCAAGTACAGGGCCGGGGGCCAACGTCCTGACTTTC. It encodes CASSSTGPGANVLTF.

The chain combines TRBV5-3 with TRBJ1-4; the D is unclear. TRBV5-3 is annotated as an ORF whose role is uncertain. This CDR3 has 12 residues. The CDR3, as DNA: TGTGACAAACGGAGCGGGAGAGAAAAACTGTTTTTT. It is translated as CDKRSGREKLFF.

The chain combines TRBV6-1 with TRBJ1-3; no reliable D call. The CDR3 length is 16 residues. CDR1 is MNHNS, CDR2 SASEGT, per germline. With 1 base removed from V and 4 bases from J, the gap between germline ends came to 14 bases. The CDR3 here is CASSEVDTGSGNTIYF. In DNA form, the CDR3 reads TGTGCCAGCAGTGAAGTTGATACGGGGTCCGGAAACACCATATATTTT.

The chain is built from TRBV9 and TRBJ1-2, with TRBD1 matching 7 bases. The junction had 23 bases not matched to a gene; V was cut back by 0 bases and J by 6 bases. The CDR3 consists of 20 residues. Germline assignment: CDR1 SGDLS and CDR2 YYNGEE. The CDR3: CASSVVVPGTDLDLTDGYTF. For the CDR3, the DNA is TGTGCCAGCAGCGTAGTAGTCCCCGGGACAGACTTAGACCTGACGGATGGCTACACCTTC.

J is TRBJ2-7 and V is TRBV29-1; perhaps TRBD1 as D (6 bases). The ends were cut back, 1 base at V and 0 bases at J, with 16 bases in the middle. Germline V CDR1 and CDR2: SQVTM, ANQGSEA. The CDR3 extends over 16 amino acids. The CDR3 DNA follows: TGCAGCGTTGAAGGGGTGGGTCAGGGGAGCTCCTACGAGCAGTACTTC. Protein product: CSVEGVGQGSSYEQYF.

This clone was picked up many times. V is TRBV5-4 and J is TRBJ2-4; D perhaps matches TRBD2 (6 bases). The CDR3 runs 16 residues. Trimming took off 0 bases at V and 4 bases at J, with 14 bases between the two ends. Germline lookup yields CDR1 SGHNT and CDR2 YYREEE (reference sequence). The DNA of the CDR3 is TGTGCCAGCAGCTTGGCAAGCGAGCGGGCAAAAAACATTCAGTACTTC. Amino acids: CASSLASERAKNIQYF.

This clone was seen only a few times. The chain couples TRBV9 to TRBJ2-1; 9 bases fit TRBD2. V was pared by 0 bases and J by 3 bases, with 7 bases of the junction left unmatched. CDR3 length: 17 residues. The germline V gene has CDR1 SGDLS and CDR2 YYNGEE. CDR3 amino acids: CASSVDGGTSLYNEQFF. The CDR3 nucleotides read TGTGCCAGCAGCGTAGATGGGGGGACTAGCCTCTACAATGAGCAGTTCTTC. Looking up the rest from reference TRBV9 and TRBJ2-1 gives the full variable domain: DSGVTQTPKHLITATGQRVTLRCSPRSGDLSVYWYQQSLDQGLQFLIQYYNGEERAKGNILERFSAQQFPDLHSELNLSSLELGDSALYFCASSVDGGTSLYNEQFFGPGTRLTVL.

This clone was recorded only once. In nucleotides, the CDR3 is TGTGCCAGCAGCCGGTTTGGGGCCAACGTCCTGACTTTC. The encoded protein is CASSRFGANVLTF. V gene TRBV5-4 combines with J gene TRBJ2-6, with D hard to call. The germline gives CDR1 SGHNT, CDR2 YYREEE (reference sequence). Trimming pared 4 bases from V and 3 bases from J, leaving 5 bases between. CDR3 size: 13 residues. The whole variable domain, filled in from reference TRBV5-4 and TRBJ2-6, reads ETGVTQSPTHLIKTRGQQVTLRCSSQSGHNTVSWYQQALGQGPQFIFQYYREEENGRGNFPPRFSGLQFPNYSSELNVNALELDDSALYLCASSRFGANVLTFGAGSRLTVL.

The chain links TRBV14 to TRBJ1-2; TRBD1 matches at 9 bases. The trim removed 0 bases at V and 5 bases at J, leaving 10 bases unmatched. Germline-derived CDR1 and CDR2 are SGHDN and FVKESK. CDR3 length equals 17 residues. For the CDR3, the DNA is TGTGCCAGCAGCCAAGACCGGGGGACAGGGAGTGATTATGGCTACACCTTC. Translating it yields CASSQDRGTGSDYGYTF.

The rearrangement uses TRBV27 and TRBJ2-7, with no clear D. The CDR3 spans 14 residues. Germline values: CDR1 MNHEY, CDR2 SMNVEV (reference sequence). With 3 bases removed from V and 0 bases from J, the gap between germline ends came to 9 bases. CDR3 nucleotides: TGTGCCAGCAGTTTCCGACTCCCCTCCTACGAGCAGTACTTC. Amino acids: CASSFRLPSYEQYF.

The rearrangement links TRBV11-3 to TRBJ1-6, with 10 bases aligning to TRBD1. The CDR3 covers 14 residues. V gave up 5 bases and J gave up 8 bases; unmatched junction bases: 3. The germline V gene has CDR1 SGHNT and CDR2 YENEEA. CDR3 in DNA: TGTGCCAGCAGCCGGACAGGGGGGGATTCACCCCTCCACTTT. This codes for CASSRTGGDSPLHF.

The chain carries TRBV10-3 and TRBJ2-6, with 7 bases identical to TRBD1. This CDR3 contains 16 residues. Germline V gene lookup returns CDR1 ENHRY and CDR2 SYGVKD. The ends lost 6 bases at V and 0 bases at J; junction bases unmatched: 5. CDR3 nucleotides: TGTGCCATCAGCGGGACAGAACTCTCTGGGGCCAACGTCCTGACTTTC. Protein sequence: CAISGTELSGANVLTF.

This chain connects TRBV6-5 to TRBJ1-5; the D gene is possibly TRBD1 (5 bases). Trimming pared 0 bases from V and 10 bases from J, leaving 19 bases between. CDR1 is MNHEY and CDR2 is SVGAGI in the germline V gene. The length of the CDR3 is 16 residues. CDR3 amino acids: CASSYSHGGAGGPQHF. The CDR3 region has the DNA TGTGCCAGCAGTTACTCGCATGGAGGGGCAGGAGGACCCCAGCATTTT.

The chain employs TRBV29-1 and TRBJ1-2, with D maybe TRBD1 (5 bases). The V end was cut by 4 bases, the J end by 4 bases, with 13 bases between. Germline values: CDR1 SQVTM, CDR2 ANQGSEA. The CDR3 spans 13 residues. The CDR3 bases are TGCAGCGTTGGGGAGGGACTTACCTATGGCTACACCTTC. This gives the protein CSVGEGLTYGYTF.

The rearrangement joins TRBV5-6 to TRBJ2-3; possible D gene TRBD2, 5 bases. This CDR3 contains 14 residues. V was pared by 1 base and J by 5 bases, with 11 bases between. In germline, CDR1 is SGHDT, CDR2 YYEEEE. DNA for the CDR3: TGTGCCAGCAGCTTGCCTAGCTGGAGAGATACGCAGTATTTT. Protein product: CASSLPSWRDTQYF.

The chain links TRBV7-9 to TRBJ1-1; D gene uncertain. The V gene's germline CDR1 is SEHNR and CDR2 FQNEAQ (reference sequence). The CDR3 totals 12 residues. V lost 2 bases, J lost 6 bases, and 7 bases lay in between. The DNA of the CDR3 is TGTGCCAGCAGCTTAACTAGAGCTGAAGCTTTCTTT. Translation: CASSLTRAEAFF.

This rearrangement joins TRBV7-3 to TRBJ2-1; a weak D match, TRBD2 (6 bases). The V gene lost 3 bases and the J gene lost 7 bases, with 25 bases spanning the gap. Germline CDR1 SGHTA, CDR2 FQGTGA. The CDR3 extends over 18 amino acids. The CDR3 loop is CASSFIPPYGSATNEQFF. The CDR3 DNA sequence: TGTGCCAGCAGCTTTATTCCCCCGTACGGGAGTGCAACGAATGAGCAGTTCTTC. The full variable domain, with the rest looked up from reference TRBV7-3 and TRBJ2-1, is GAGVSQTPSNKVTEKGKYVELRCDPISGHTALYWYRQSLGQGPEFLIYFQGTGAADDSGLPNDRFFAVRPEGSVSTLKIQRTERGDSAVYLCASSFIPPYGSATNEQFFGPGTRLTVL.

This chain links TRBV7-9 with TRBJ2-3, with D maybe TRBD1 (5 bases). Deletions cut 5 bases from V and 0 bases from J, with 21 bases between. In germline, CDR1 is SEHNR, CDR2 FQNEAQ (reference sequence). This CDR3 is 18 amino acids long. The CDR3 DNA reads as TGTGCCAGCAGCCCCAGGCCGGGCCAGGGAAATAGCACAGATACGCAGTATTTT. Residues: CASSPRPGQGNSTDTQYF. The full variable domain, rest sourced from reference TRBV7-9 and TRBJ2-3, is DTGVSQNPRHKITKRGQNVTFRCDPISEHNRLYWYRQTLGQGPEFLTYFQNEAQLEKSRLLSDRFSAERPKGSFSTLEIQRTEQGDSAMYLCASSPRPGQGNSTDTQYFGPGTRLTVL.

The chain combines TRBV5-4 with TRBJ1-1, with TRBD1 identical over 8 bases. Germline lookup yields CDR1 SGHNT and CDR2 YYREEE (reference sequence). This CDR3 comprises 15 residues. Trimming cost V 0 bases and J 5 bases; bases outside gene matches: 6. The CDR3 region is CASSLALTGDTEAFF. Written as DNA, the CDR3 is TGTGCCAGCAGCTTGGCCCTGACAGGGGATACTGAAGCTTTCTTT.

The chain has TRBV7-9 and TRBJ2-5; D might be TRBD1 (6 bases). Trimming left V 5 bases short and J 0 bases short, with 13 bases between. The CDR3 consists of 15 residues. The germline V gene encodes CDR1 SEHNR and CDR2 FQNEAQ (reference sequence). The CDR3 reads CASSRWTVNQETQYF. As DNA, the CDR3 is TGTGCCAGCAGCAGATGGACAGTCAACCAAGAGACCCAGTACTTC.

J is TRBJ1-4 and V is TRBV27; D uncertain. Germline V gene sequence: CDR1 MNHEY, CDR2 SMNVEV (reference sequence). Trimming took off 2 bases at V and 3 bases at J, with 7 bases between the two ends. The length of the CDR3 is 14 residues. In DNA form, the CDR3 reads TGTGCCAGCAGTTTAGGGCTGCCTAATGAAAAACTGTTTTTT. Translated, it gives CASSLGLPNEKLFF.

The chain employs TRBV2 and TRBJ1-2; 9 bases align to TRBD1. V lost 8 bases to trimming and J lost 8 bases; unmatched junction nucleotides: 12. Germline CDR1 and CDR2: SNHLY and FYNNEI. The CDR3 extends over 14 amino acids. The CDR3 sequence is CASGGATGGNGYTF. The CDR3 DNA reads TGTGCCAGCGGAGGGGCGACAGGGGGAAACGGCTACACCTTC.

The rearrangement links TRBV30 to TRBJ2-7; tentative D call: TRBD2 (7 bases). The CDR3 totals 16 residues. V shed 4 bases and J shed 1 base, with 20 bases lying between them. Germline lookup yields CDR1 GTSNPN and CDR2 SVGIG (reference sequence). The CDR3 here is CAWNPLGGGLSYEQYF. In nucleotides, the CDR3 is TGTGCCTGGAACCCACTTGGGGGGGGCCTATCCTACGAGCAGTACTTC.

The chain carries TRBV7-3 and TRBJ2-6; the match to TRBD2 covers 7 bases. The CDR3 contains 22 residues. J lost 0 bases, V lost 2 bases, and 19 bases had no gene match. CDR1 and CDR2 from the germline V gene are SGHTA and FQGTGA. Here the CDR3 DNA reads TGTGCCAGCAGCTTACCGGAAAGGGGACTACTAGATCGCTACTCTGGGGCCAACGTCCTGACTTTC. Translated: CASSLPERGLLDRYSGANVLTF.